The 13 T cell receptor beta chains in this list originate from one sample, sequenced in a study of identical twins (TCRdb year 2016). The library was obtained by 5' RACE. Sequencing was carried out with an Illumina HiSeq 2000. TCRdb redid the processing of the public reads, applying fastp at Q25 and MiXCR, and retained in-frame beta chains. Every distinct CDR3 protein forms one entry, paired with its most common genes and DNA. Across this sample there are roughly 720,000 distinct CDR3 sequences, with 15% to 20% seen only once. The ten largest make up approximately 14% of the sample. This sample also appeared in a second study, on T cells expressing NK-cell markers.

The specimen was PBMCs. These TCRs come from a woman between 18 and 29 years old in good health.

The genes are TRBV27 and TRBJ2-7; TRBD1 agrees at 10 bases. This CDR3 region has 15 residues. The V gene end was trimmed by 3 bases and the J gene end by 6 bases; junction bases not matched to a gene: 8. Looked up from germline, CDR1 is MNHEY and CDR2 is SMNVEV (reference sequence). In nucleotides, the CDR3 is TGTGCCAGCAGTTTCTTGGGACAGGGGTCGGGCGAGCAGTACTTC. Translated: CASSFLGQGSGEQYF.

This chain connects TRBV12-3 or TRBV12-4 to TRBJ2-7; D may be TRBD1 (5 bases). Between the trimmed V and J ends, which lost 4 bases and 5 bases, there was a span of 12 bases. This CDR3 has 13 residues. The CDR3 loop reads CASSSVGPDEQYF. The CDR3 DNA is TGTGCCAGCAGTTCTGTGGGGCCCGACGAGCAGTACTTC.

This clonotype showed up just a few times. The chain has TRBV20-1 and TRBJ1-2; TRBD1 might be the D (5 bases). The V gene lost 7 bases and the J gene lost 8 bases, with 17 bases spanning the gap. The CDR3 is made up of 12 amino acids. Germline V gene data show CDR1 as DFQATT and CDR2 as SNEGSKA (reference sequence). CDR3 residues: CSVMGVGQGYTF. CDR3 bases: TGCAGTGTAATGGGAGTGGGGCAAGGCTACACCTTC.

This clonotype was counted many times. The chain employs TRBV6-5 and TRBJ2-7, with 7 nucleotides matching TRBD1. V lost 6 bases and J lost 2; bases outside the gene matches: 7. CDR3 length: 14 residues. Germline V gene lookup returns CDR1 MNHEY and CDR2 SVGAGI. The CDR3 loop reads CASSYRDSTYEQYF. The DNA for the CDR3 is TGTGCCAGCAGCTATCGGGACAGCACCTACGAGCAGTACTTC.

This clonotype has just a few counts. V and J are TRBV15 and TRBJ2-3, with D perhaps given as TRBD1 or TRBD2 (5 bases each). Germline CDR1 reads LNHNV; CDR2 reads YYDKDF (reference sequence). V gave up 1 base and J gave up 5 bases, with 16 bases separating them. This CDR3 is built from 16 residues. CDR3 sequence reads: CATSRGGRSLKDTQYF. The CDR3 DNA reads TGTGCCACCAGCAGAGGGGGACGGAGCTTGAAAGATACGCAGTATTTT.

This clonotype came up many times. The rearrangement links TRBV20-1 to TRBJ2-1; 12 bases fit TRBD2. The CDR3 runs to 13 residues. Per the germline V gene, CDR1 is DFQATT and CDR2 is SNEGSKA (reference sequence). CDR3 coding DNA: TGCAGCCCGACTAGCGGGGGATCTGATGAGCAGTTCTTC. Its protein product is CSPTSGGSDEQFF.

This clonotype was seen ten or more times. The chain couples TRBV20-1 to TRBJ1-1; D remains ambiguous. Germline CDR1 and CDR2: DFQATT and SNEGSKA (reference sequence). Trimming pared 7 bases from V and 1 base from J, leaving 16 bases between. CDR3 size: 14 residues. CDR3 nucleotide sequence: TGCAGTGTTTCCCTGCTGCGGGAGAACACTGAAGCTTTCTTT. Its translation is CSVSLLRENTEAFF.

This clonotype has more than one count but fewer than ten. CDR3 region: CASSPRELSNEQYF. CDR3 nucleotides: TGTGCCAGCAGCCCGCGGGAGCTTTCGAACGAGCAGTACTTC. The chain links TRBV3-1 to TRBJ2-7; 7 bases fit TRBD2. The CDR3 extends over 14 amino acids. J gave up 5 bases and V 4 bases, and 8 bases lay outside the gene matches. Germline assignment: CDR1 LGHDT and CDR2 YNNKEL (reference sequence).

J is TRBJ2-3 and V is TRBV12-3 or TRBV12-4, with 9 nucleotides matching TRBD2. With V trimmed by 6 bases and J by 4 bases, 5 bases remained unmatched. There are 14 residues in the CDR3. The CDR3 loop reads CASRNSGSADTQYF. As DNA, the CDR3 is TGTGCCAGCAGAAATAGCGGGAGCGCAGATACGCAGTATTTT.

This clonotype was observed a handful of times. The chain joins TRBV24-1 to TRBJ2-1, with TRBD2 matching over 11 bases. V was pared by 4 bases and J by 7 bases, with 8 bases of the junction left unmatched. CDR1 KGHDR and CDR2 SFDVKD come from the germline V gene. There are 16 residues in the CDR3. CDR3 nucleotide sequence: TGTGCCACCAGTGACCCCGGGACTAGCGGACTTAATGAGCAGTTCTTC. Amino acid sequence: CATSDPGTSGLNEQFF.

The table lists this clonotype with a few counts. The chain combines TRBV7-2 with TRBJ1-1; 7 bases fit TRBD1. This CDR3 has 14 residues. CDR1 and CDR2 (germline): SGHTA, FQGNSA. V shed 2 bases, J shed 4 bases, and the junction held 4 bases outside the gene matches. The CDR3 bases are TGTGCCAGCAGCTTATACGGGGACAGCACTGAAGCTTTCTTT. The encoded protein is CASSLYGDSTEAFF.

The chain links TRBV15 to TRBJ2-3; D not resolved. The CDR3 runs to 13 residues. V was shortened by 1 base and J by 6 bases, with 8 bases between the two germline ends. Germline V gene sequence: CDR1 LNHNV, CDR2 YYDKDF (reference sequence). The CDR3 here is CATSRVGPDTQYF. CDR3 DNA: TGTGCCACCAGCAGAGTCGGGCCGGATACGCAGTATTTT.

This clonotype was recorded a few times. The chain joins TRBV5-6 to TRBJ2-5; TRBD1 aligns across 11 bases. J gave up 6 bases and V 4 bases, and 8 bases lay outside the gene matches. Germline V CDR1 and CDR2: SGHDT, YYEEEE. The CDR3 spans 15 residues. This CDR3 is CASSGGTGGGKTQYF. The CDR3 DNA is TGTGCCAGCAGCGGAGGGACAGGGGGAGGGAAGACCCAGTACTTC.